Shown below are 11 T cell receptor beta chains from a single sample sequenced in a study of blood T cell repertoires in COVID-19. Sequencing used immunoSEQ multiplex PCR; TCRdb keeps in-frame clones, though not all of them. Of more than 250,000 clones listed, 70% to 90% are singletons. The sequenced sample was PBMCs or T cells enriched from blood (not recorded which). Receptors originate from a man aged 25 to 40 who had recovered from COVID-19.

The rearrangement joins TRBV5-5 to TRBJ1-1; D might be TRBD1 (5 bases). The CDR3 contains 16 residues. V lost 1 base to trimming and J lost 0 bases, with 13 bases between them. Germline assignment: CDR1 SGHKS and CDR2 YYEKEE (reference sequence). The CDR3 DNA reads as TGTGCCAGCAGCTTGTCCCCCCCGGGGGTGAACACTGAAGCTTTCTTT. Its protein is CASSLSPPGVNTEAFF.

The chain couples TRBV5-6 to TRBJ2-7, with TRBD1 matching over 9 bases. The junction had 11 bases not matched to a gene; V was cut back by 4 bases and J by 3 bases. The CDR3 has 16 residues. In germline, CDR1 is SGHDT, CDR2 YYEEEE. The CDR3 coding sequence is TGTGCCAGCAGCCTAAGCGGACAGGGGCCCCACTACGAGCAGTACTTC. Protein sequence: CASSLSGQGPHYEQYF.

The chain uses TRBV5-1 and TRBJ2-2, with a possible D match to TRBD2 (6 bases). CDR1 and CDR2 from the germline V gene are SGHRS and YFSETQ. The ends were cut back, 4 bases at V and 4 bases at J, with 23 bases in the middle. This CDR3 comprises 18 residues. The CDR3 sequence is CASSEKPVGTGLTGELFF. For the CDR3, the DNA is TGCGCCAGCAGCGAAAAACCCGTAGGGACTGGACTCACCGGGGAGCTGTTTTTT.

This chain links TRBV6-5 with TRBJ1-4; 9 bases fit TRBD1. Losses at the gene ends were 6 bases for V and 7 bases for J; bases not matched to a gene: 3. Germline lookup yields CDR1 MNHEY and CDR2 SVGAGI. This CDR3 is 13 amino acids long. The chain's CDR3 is CASRPTGGEKLFF. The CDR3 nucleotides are TGTGCCAGCAGACCGACAGGGGGTGAAAAACTGTTTTTT.

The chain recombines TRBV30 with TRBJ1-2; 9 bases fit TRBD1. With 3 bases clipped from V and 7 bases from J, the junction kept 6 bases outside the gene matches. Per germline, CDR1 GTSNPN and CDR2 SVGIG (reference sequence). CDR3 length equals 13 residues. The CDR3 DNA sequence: TGTGCCTGGAGGGAAACAGGGGGCATTGGCTACACCTTC. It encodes CAWRETGGIGYTF.

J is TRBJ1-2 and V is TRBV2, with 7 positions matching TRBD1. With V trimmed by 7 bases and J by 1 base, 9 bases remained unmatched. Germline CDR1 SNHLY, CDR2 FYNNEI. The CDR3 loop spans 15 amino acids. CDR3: CASTRSTGDNYGYTF. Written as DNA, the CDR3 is TGTGCCAGCACCCGGAGTACAGGGGATAACTATGGCTACACCTTC. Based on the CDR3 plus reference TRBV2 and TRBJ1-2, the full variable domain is EPEVTQTPSHQVTQMGQEVILRCVPISNHLYFYWYRQILGQKVEFLVSFYNNEISEKSEIFDDQFSVERPDGSNFTLKIRSTKLEDSAMYFCASTRSTGDNYGYTFGSGTRLTVV.

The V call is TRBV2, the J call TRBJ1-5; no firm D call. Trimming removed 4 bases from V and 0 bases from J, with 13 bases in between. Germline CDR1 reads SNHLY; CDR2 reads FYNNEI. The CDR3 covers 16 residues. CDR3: CASSGSRADSNQPQHF. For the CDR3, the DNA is TGTGCCAGCAGTGGTTCGAGGGCTGATAGCAATCAGCCCCAGCATTTT.

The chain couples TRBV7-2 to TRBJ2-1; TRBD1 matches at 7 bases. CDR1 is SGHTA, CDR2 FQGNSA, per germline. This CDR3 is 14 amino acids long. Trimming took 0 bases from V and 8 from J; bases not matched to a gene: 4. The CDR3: CASSLAPGGYEQFF. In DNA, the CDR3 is TGTGCCAGCAGCTTAGCGCCAGGGGGTTATGAGCAGTTCTTC.

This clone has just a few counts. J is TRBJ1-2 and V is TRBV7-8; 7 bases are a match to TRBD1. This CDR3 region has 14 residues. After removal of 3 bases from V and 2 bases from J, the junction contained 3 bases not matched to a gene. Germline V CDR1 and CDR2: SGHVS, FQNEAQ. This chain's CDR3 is CASSFRGQNYGYTF. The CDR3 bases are TGTGCCAGCAGCTTTAGGGGGCAGAACTATGGCTACACCTTC.

Here the CDR3 reads CASSSVREGDYGYTF. The CDR3 region has the DNA TGTGCCAGCAGCTCAGTCAGGGAAGGAGACTATGGCTACACCTTC. The chain recombines TRBV5-4 with TRBJ1-2; weak D call: TRBD1 (5 bases). Trimming took 3 bases from V and 3 from J, leaving 15 bases between them. The CDR3 consists of 15 residues. Germline assignment: CDR1 SGHNT and CDR2 YYREEE (reference sequence).

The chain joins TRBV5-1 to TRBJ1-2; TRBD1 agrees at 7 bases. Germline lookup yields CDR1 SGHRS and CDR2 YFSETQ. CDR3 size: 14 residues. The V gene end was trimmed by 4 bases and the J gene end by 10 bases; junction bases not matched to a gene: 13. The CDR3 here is CASSLHGQAVAYTF. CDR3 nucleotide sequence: TGCGCCAGCAGCCTACACGGACAGGCCGTTGCCTACACCTTC.